Presented here are 8 T cell receptor beta chains from one specimen sequenced in a study of blood T cell repertoires in COVID-19. The method was immunoSEQ multiplex PCR; TCRdb's version includes in-frame clones alone and lacks a portion of them. The table has over 90,000 clones, approximately 74% seen once. Material: peripheral blood. The receptors stem from a man aged 65 to 79 with COVID-19, enrolled during active disease.

The chain carries TRBV27 and TRBJ2-1; D is perhaps TRBD2 (5 bases). This CDR3 is 16 amino acids long. The ends were cut back, 4 bases at V and 1 base at J, with 14 bases in the middle. The germline CDR1 and CDR2 sequences are MNHEY and SMNVEV (reference sequence). This chain's CDR3 is CASSSSSSGSYNEQFF. For the CDR3, the DNA is TGTGCCAGCAGTTCATCGTCGAGCGGTTCCTACAATGAGCAGTTCTTC.

The chain employs TRBV28 and TRBJ1-1; 9 bases align to TRBD1. Trimming at V came to 5 bases and at J to 11 bases, leaving 9 bases not matched to a gene. CDR3 length: 13 amino acids. Germline CDR1 is MDHEN and CDR2 is SYDVKM. The CDR3 sequence: CASSPTGGLGAFF. The CDR3 nucleotides are TGTGCCAGCAGTCCGACAGGGGGGTTAGGGGCTTTCTTT.

This clone was observed once. The chain recombines TRBV9 with TRBJ2-3; D unresolved. This CDR3 comprises 14 residues. Germline V gives CDR1 SGDLS, CDR2 YYNGEE. V shed 1 base and J shed 1 base, with 7 bases lying between them. CDR3 amino acids: CASSVSVGTDTQYF. The CDR3 region has the DNA TGTGCCAGCAGCGTATCGGTAGGCACAGATACGCAGTATTTT.

V is TRBV18 and J is TRBJ2-7, with a weak D call TRBD1 (6 bases). The CDR3 is made up of 13 amino acids. The germline V gene encodes CDR1 KGHSH and CDR2 LQKENI. V was cut by 8 bases and J by 4 bases, with 15 bases left in between. The DNA of the CDR3 is TGTGCCAGCGCCCCAGGGGTAGGGTACGAGCAGTACTTC. This encodes CASAPGVGYEQYF.

A few counts support this clone. This chain joins TRBV7-2 and TRBJ2-3; the match to TRBD2 covers 7 bases. CDR1 is SGHTA, CDR2 FQGNSA, per germline. This CDR3 spans 15 amino acids. V trimming: 3 bases; J trimming: 4 bases; junction bases outside the gene matches: 7. The CDR3 region has the DNA TGTGCCAGCAGCTTTTTGGGCGGGAGCCCAGATACGCAGTATTTT. It codes for CASSFLGGSPDTQYF.

The V call is TRBV5-1, the J call TRBJ2-5; D is uncertain. V dropped 4 bases and J dropped 1 base, with 11 bases sitting between them. There are 14 residues in the CDR3. The germline gives CDR1 SGHRS, CDR2 YFSETQ. In nucleotides, the CDR3 is TGCGCCAGCAGCCTAACCACGGTCCAAGAGACCCAGTACTTC. Translation: CASSLTTVQETQYF.

V and J are TRBV6-1 and TRBJ2-2, with D hard to call. Germline lookup yields CDR1 MNHNS and CDR2 SASEGT. The CDR3 contains 15 residues. V dropped 3 bases and J dropped 0 bases, with 8 bases sitting between them. CDR3: CASSEMRTNTGELFF. CDR3 in DNA: TGTGCCAGCAGTGAGATGAGAACGAACACCGGGGAGCTGTTTTTT.

The chain uses TRBV25-1 and TRBJ2-7; 10 positions match TRBD1. This CDR3 comprises 13 residues. Germline V CDR1 and CDR2: MGHDK, SYGVNS. Trimming took 10 bases from V and 4 from J; bases not matched to a gene: 7. The CDR3 loop is CATEPGQGYEQYF. Written as DNA, the CDR3 is TGTGCCACCGAGCCGGGACAGGGGTACGAGCAGTACTTC.